The T cell receptor (beta chain) described here comes from a study of regulatory T cells in long-lasting Graves disease. iRepertoire HTBI primers and Arm-PCR of CDR3 regions built TCR beta libraries. One entry per CDR3 protein, called by TCRdb with MiXCR from the multiplex PCR reads. Among around 500,000 distinct CDR3 sequences listed, around 20% were seen once. The length of the CDR3 is 15 residues. Trimming shortened V by 2 bases and J by 9 bases, and 20 bases separated the two germline ends. Germline assignment: CDR1 SQVTM and CDR2 ANQGSEA. Points from the study as a whole: Accuracy was possibly reduced by small sample size. Favoring TRBV28, TRBJ1-2 and TRBJ2-5 was a feature seen in persistent disease. It was peripheral blood alone, not thyroid tissue, that was studied.

In the case of this clonotype: The antigen is not known.

The time point: persistent/refractory GD, antithyroid drugs over 5 years with positive TRAb. PBMC RNA served as the TCR library source. All patients originated from an endocrinology department located in Xi'an, China. This clonotype originated in a female donor with Graves disease. This specimen was peripheral blood mononuclear cells (PBMCs), taken when the disease was refractory, from a patient treated with antithyroid drugs. This chain uses TRBV29-1 with TRBJ2-1; no clear D gene. The CDR3 sequence: CSVESPDERFGEQFF. The CDR3 DNA follows: TGCAGCGTTGAATCACCGGACGAAAGGTTTGGTGAGCAGTTCTTC.